This TCR beta chain came from a study of CXCR3-negative and CXCR3-positive naive CD8 T cells. Using triplicate sorts, 250,000 to 350,000 cells were collected each time from every CD8+ T cell subset. Germline V gene lookup returns CDR1 SGHVS and CDR2 FQNEAQ. The CDR3 extends over 14 amino acids. UMI-labeled TRB cDNA libraries were prepared by 5' RACE. With the 5' RACE reads reprocessed, TCRdb shows one record per CDR3 protein and no DNA. Here the sample table reports around 8,800 distinct CDR3 sequences. Its frequency marks this clonotype as medium-sized. The material sequenced was naive CXCR3- CD8+ T cells from blood. Subset indicated: CD45RO-CCR7+CD27+CD95- naive CD8+ T cells lacking CXCR3 (TNR3-). The sequence was obtained from a human donor in good health. Some clones in this sample may be carry-over from other donors' samples. The rearrangement links TRBV7-8 to TRBJ2-1; TCRdb designates TRBD2, a call that cannot be tested without DNA. The CDR3: CASSPEPAGYEQFF.